The 30 T cell receptor beta chains below all came from one sample that was sequenced in a study of beta chain features in type 1 diabetes (dated by TCRdb to about 2018). The library was generated by the immunoSEQ multiplex PCR assay. The High Capacity cDNA Reverse Transcription Kit was used to reverse transcribe all of the isolated RNA, meaning that expressed TCRB transcripts were what got sequenced. TCRdb holds this immuneACCESS table with in-frame rearrangements only. Some clones are missing; in checked studies, unresolved V genes explain under half, and the rest has no known cause. Here the sample has under 500,000 clones; roughly 30% occur a single time. Together, the top ten hold around 0.065% of the sample. Sequencing input: naive CD4+ T cells from blood. The cell subset or site label, read with the paper, signifies: true naive CD4+ T cells. The origin of the receptors is a man aged 18 to 29 in good health.

This clone was observed a few times. The chain joins TRBV14 to TRBJ2-1; the D is unclear. Germline CDR1 reads SGHDN; CDR2 reads FVKESK. V gave up 1 base and J gave up 5 bases, with 21 bases separating them. The CDR3 has 18 residues. This chain's CDR3 is CASSQVFLGGLGDNEQFF. The CDR3, as DNA: TGTGCCAGCAGCCAAGTTTTTTTGGGCGGTCTAGGAGACAATGAGCAGTTCTTC.

The table lists this clone with a few counts. CDR3 DNA: TGTGCCAGCAGCTGGGACCGCGCGGGAGGAAACACCATATATTTT. The encoded protein is CASSWDRAGGNTIYF. This chain connects TRBV4-2 to TRBJ1-3; TRBD1 might be the D (5 bases). Trimming removed 5 bases from V and 4 bases from J, with 15 bases in between. This CDR3 spans 15 amino acids. Looked up from germline, CDR1 is LGHNA and CDR2 is YNFKEQ.

The V call is TRBV30, the J call TRBJ2-1, with 7 positions matching TRBD2. CDR1 is GTSNPN, CDR2 SVGIG, per germline (reference sequence). The CDR3 runs to 17 residues. V gave up 2 bases and J gave up 1 base; unmatched junction bases: 11. CDR3: CAWSPIGASGSYNEQFF. The CDR3 DNA sequence: TGTGCCTGGAGTCCCATCGGGGCTAGCGGATCCTACAATGAGCAGTTCTTC.

In its sample, this clone was seen a few times. The chain recombines TRBV29-1 with TRBJ2-5; maybe TRBD1 (6 bases). From germline, CDR1 is SQVTM and CDR2 ANQGSEA. V was pared by 0 bases and J by 2 bases, with 7 bases between. The CDR3 loop spans 13 amino acids. As DNA, the CDR3 is TGCAGCGTTGAAGAAGGACAGCAAGAGACCCAGTACTTC. Protein product: CSVEEGQQETQYF.

This clone was seen only a few times. Distinct nucleotide sequences in the sample also encode this CDR3. V gene TRBV29-1 combines with J gene TRBJ2-7, with TRBD1 as a possible D gene (6 bases). The germline V and J ends were trimmed by 6 bases and 7 bases, with 16 bases remaining between them. The CDR3 totals 12 residues. CDR1 and CDR2 (germline): SQVTM, ANQGSEA. The CDR3 sequence is CSVGTGLGEQYF. The CDR3 region has the DNA TGCAGCGTGGGCACAGGGCTTGGAGAGCAGTACTTC.

The rearrangement uses TRBV7-9 and TRBJ1-2; D is unclear. This CDR3 region has 11 residues. In germline, CDR1 is SEHNR, CDR2 FQNEAQ (reference sequence). V lost 1 base, J lost 7 bases, and 4 bases lay in between. The CDR3 spells CASSLVSGYTF. CDR3 coding DNA: TGTGCCAGCAGCTTAGTGTCTGGCTACACCTTC.

The chain combines TRBV4-1 with TRBJ2-5, with 10 bases identical to TRBD2. The CDR3 length is 15 residues. V trimming: 2 bases; J trimming: 4 bases; junction bases outside the gene matches: 4. Germline V gene sequence: CDR1 MGHRA, CDR2 YSYEKL. The CDR3 DNA sequence: TGCGCCAGCAGCCAACTAGCGGGAGTTGGAGAGACCCAGTACTTC. This codes for CASSQLAGVGETQYF.

This clone was recorded a few times. The V gene is TRBV10-3, the J gene TRBJ2-1; D uncertain. Germline V gene data show CDR1 as ENHRY and CDR2 as SYGVKD. Trimming took 7 bases from V and 0 from J, leaving 7 bases between them. The CDR3 spans 13 residues. The CDR3 protein is CAITPSSYNEQFF. DNA for the CDR3: TGTGCCATCACGCCGAGCTCCTACAATGAGCAGTTCTTC.

The chain employs TRBV18 and TRBJ2-3; a possible D gene is TRBD2 (5 bases). With 2 bases removed from V and 0 bases from J, the gap between germline ends came to 9 bases. From germline, CDR1 is KGHSH and CDR2 LQKENI. The length of the CDR3 is 15 residues. This chain's CDR3 is CASSPVATSTDTQYF. The CDR3 DNA sequence: TGTGCCAGCTCACCAGTAGCGACTAGCACAGATACGCAGTATTTT.

The table lists this clone with a few counts. The V and J genes are TRBV28 and TRBJ2-5; a weak D match, TRBD2 (6 bases). Looked up from germline, CDR1 is MDHEN and CDR2 is SYDVKM. The V end was cut by 3 bases, the J end by 7 bases, with 6 bases between. The CDR3 sequence is 11 residues long. The CDR3 bases are TGTGCCAGCAGTTTCGGGGGGACCCAGTACTTC. Its translation is CASSFGGTQYF.

This chain connects TRBV2 to TRBJ2-1; D remains ambiguous. Germline V gives CDR1 SNHLY, CDR2 FYNNEI. Trimming stripped 10 bases from V and 6 bases from J, with 16 bases between. This CDR3 is built from 13 residues. The CDR3 region has the DNA TGTGCCATGGTGGGTCTTTTCTCCAATGAGCAGTTCTTC. The encoded protein is CAMVGLFSNEQFF.

This clone appeared a few times. This CDR3 is also generated by other DNA sequences in the sample. This sequence joins TRBV20-1 and TRBJ2-7; unclear D gene. This CDR3 comprises 11 residues. Per germline, CDR1 DFQATT and CDR2 SNEGSKA (reference sequence). V lost 5 bases, J lost 5 bases, and 10 bases lay in between. CDR3 nucleotide sequence: TGCAGTGCTCGTACGCGCGACGAGCAGTACTTC. Its protein is CSARTRDEQYF.

The V call is TRBV10-3, the J call TRBJ2-1; 9 positions match TRBD2. V shed 7 bases, J shed 7 bases, and the junction held 8 bases outside the gene matches. CDR1 and CDR2 (germline): ENHRY, SYGVKD. This CDR3 spans 14 amino acids. CDR3 coding DNA: TGTGCCATCACGGGCGGGAGGGCCGAGAATGAGCAGTTCTTC. This sequence encodes CAITGGRAENEQFF.

This clone was observed a few times. V and J are TRBV7-9 and TRBJ2-5; 8 bases line up with TRBD1. With 1 base clipped from V and 1 base from J, the junction kept 2 bases outside the gene matches. Germline loops: CDR1 SEHNR, CDR2 FQNEAQ (reference sequence). The CDR3 spans 15 residues. The CDR3 protein is CASSLGDRPQETQYF. The CDR3 nucleotides are TGTGCCAGCAGCTTAGGGGACAGGCCCCAAGAGACCCAGTACTTC.

The V call is TRBV15, the J call TRBJ2-5; tentatively, D is TRBD1 or TRBD2 (5 bases each). The length of the CDR3 is 11 residues. Germline V gene sequence: CDR1 LNHNV, CDR2 YYDKDF (reference sequence). The V gene lost 10 bases and the J gene lost 5 bases, with 11 bases spanning the gap. CDR3 DNA: TGTGCCATCAAGAGGGGTGAGACCCAGTACTTC. It yields the protein CAIKRGETQYF.

This clone appeared a few times. The gene calls are TRBV30 and TRBJ1-1; 8 bases match TRBD1. The V and J ends lost 2 bases and 8 bases, in that order; junction bases with no gene match: 10. The CDR3 is made up of 14 amino acids. Germline CDR1 GTSNPN, CDR2 SVGIG (reference sequence). The CDR3 nucleotides read TGTGCCTGGAGTTTCCTACAGGGGGGGAGGGAAGCTTTCTTT. Residues: CAWSFLQGGREAFF.

This chain links TRBV19 with TRBJ1-5; 8 bases align to TRBD1. Trimming took 6 bases from V and 2 from J; bases not matched to a gene: 3. Germline loops: CDR1 LNHDA, CDR2 SQIVND (reference sequence). The CDR3 spans 14 residues. The CDR3 is CASSVDRGNQPQHF. Written as DNA, the CDR3 is TGTGCCAGTAGCGTGGACAGGGGCAATCAGCCCCAGCATTTT.

The rearrangement uses TRBV5-1 and TRBJ2-3; D not certain. The CDR3 covers 14 residues. With 7 bases removed from V and 6 bases from J, the gap between germline ends came to 18 bases. The V gene's germline CDR1 is SGHRS and CDR2 YFSETQ. Here the CDR3 reads CASGRVSEWDTQYF. CDR3 DNA: TGCGCCAGCGGAAGGGTGTCCGAGTGGGATACGCAGTATTTT.

Turning to this clone: A junction boundary mismatches the germline segment, possibly from a read error. The chain is built from TRBV7-7 and TRBJ2-7, with 8 nucleotides matching TRBD1. This CDR3 is built from 14 residues. Germline V CDR1 and CDR2: SSHAT, FNYEAQ (reference sequence). Here the CDR3 reads CASSPRTGSYEQYF. The CDR3 bases are TGTGCTAGCAGCCCGCGGACAGGGTCCTACGAGCAGTACTTC.

This clone appeared a few times. Different DNA sequences within this sample yield the same CDR3. V gene TRBV30 combines with J gene TRBJ1-5; D unresolved. The V gene's germline CDR1 is GTSNPN and CDR2 SVGIG (reference sequence). This CDR3 contains 13 residues. V lost 2 bases to trimming and J lost 2 bases, with 7 bases between them. The CDR3 protein is CAWSLGGNQPQHF. As DNA, the CDR3 is TGTGCCTGGAGTTTGGGCGGCAATCAGCCCCAGCATTTT.

The sample holds a few counts of this clone. The V and J genes are TRBV5-4 and TRBJ2-7, with 7 bases aligning to TRBD1. The CDR3 contains 15 residues. V was clipped by 0 bases and J by 3 bases; unmatched bases: 6. Per germline, CDR1 SGHNT and CDR2 YYREEE (reference sequence). CDR3 nucleotides: TGTGCCAGCAGCTTGGATAGGGGGCCCAACTACGAGCAGTACTTC. This sequence encodes CASSLDRGPNYEQYF.

This chain connects TRBV11-2 to TRBJ2-7; D is possibly TRBD2 (5 bases). Trimming shortened V by 2 bases and J by 3 bases, and 11 bases separated the two germline ends. There are 14 residues in the CDR3. In germline, CDR1 is SGHAT, CDR2 FQNNGV. The CDR3 here is CASSLIRGFYEQYF. The DNA of the CDR3 is TGTGCCAGCAGCTTAATTCGGGGATTCTACGAGCAGTACTTC.

This clone has a handful of counts. The chain links TRBV29-1 to TRBJ2-1; no definite D call. The CDR3 has 11 amino acids. Germline CDR1 SQVTM, CDR2 ANQGSEA. The V and J ends lost 4 bases and 9 bases respectively, with 10 bases between them. The CDR3 is CSVGWYAEQFF. The CDR3 coding sequence is TGCAGCGTTGGGTGGTACGCTGAGCAGTTCTTC.

The V and J genes are TRBV6-5 and TRBJ2-3; possible D gene TRBD2, 6 bases. V lost 2 bases and J 1 base, leaving 10 bases between the germline ends. This CDR3 is built from 15 residues. Germline CDR1 and CDR2: MNHEY and SVGAGI. The CDR3 region is CASSYGAGRTDTQYF. The CDR3 bases are TGTGCCAGCAGTTACGGCGCGGGACGCACAGATACGCAGTATTTT.

This chain connects TRBV6-5 to TRBJ2-5; D gene uncertain. CDR3 size: 14 residues. The ends were cut back, 8 bases at V and 11 bases at J, with 24 bases in the middle. Germline V gives CDR1 MNHEY, CDR2 SVGAGI. CDR3 DNA sequence: TGTGCCAGCGCGCTCCTTGTGGCCCCGGCGACTCAGTACTTC. Protein: CASALLVAPATQYF.

This chain joins TRBV7-8 and TRBJ2-7; 9 positions agree with TRBD1. This CDR3 is 13 amino acids long. Germline trimming cut 5 bases from V and 6 bases from J; bases unmatched to any gene: 5. The germline gives CDR1 SGHVS, CDR2 FQNEAQ. The CDR3 sequence is CASSGDRVTEQYF. CDR3 in DNA: TGTGCCAGCAGCGGGGACAGGGTGACCGAGCAGTACTTC.

This clone appeared a few times. This chain joins TRBV5-1 and TRBJ2-1; no firm D call. Germline V gene data show CDR1 as SGHRS and CDR2 as YFSETQ. Trimming stripped 1 base from V and 6 bases from J, with 8 bases between. The CDR3 is 13 amino acids. As DNA, the CDR3 is TGCGCCAGCAGCTTGATGGTGCGCAATGAGCAGTTCTTC. As protein: CASSLMVRNEQFF.

The table lists this clone with a few counts. The rearrangement uses TRBV7-9 and TRBJ2-3; 13 bases agree with TRBD2. The germline V gene encodes CDR1 SEHNR and CDR2 FQNEAQ (reference sequence). Trimming cost V 4 bases and J 1 base; bases outside gene matches: 5. The CDR3 has 17 amino acids. This chain's CDR3 is CASSSGGLAGGTDTQYF. The CDR3 region has the DNA TGTGCCAGCAGCTCCGGCGGACTAGCGGGAGGCACAGATACGCAGTATTTT. Filled out from reference TRBV7-9 and TRBJ2-3, the complete variable domain reads DTGVSQNPRHKITKRGQNVTFRCDPISEHNRLYWYRQTLGQGPEFLTYFQNEAQLEKSRLLSDRFSAERPKGSFSTLEIQRTEQGDSAMYLCASSSGGLAGGTDTQYFGPGTRLTVL.

The chain combines TRBV5-6 with TRBJ2-5; TRBD1 matches at 7 bases. This CDR3 has 14 residues. Per the germline V gene, CDR1 is SGHDT and CDR2 is YYEEEE. The junction had 4 bases not matched to a gene; V was cut back by 4 bases and J by 1 base. The CDR3, as DNA: TGTGCCAGCAGCAAGGGGGACAGCCAAGAGACCCAGTACTTC. It codes for CASSKGDSQETQYF.

This chain links TRBV7-2 with TRBJ2-1, with 11 bases that match TRBD2. In germline, CDR1 is SGHTA, CDR2 FQGNSA. Losses at the gene ends were 1 base for V and 6 bases for J; bases not matched to a gene: 5. The CDR3 consists of 16 residues. Here the CDR3 reads CASSLVSLAGANEQFF. In DNA, the CDR3 is TGTGCCAGCAGCTTAGTTTCACTAGCGGGAGCCAATGAGCAGTTCTTC.